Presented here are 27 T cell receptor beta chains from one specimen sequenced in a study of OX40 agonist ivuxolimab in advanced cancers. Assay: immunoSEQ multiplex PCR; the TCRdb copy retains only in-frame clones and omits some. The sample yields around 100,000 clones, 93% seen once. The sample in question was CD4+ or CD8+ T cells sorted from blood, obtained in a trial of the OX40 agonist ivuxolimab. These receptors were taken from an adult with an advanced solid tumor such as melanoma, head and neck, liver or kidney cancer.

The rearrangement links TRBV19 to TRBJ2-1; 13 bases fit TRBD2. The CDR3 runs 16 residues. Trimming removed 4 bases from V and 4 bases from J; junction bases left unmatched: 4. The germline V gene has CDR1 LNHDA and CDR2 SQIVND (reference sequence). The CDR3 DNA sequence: TGTGCCAGTAGTAAATGGACTAGCGGGGGTTACAATGAGCAGTTCTTC. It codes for CASSKWTSGGYNEQFF. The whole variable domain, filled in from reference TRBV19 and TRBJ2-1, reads DGGITQSPKYLFRKEGQNVTLSCEQNLNHDAMYWYRQDPGQGLRLIYYSQIVNDFQKGDIAEGYSVSREKKESFPLTVTSAQKNPTAFYLCASSKWTSGGYNEQFFGPGTRLTVL.

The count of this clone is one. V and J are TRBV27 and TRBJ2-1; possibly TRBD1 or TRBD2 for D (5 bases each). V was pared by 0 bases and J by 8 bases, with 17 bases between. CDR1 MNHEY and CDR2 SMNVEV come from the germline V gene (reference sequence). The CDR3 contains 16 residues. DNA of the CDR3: TGTGCCAGCAGTTTATCGGTCGCCAGGGTGAGGGATGAGCAGTTCTTC. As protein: CASSLSVARVRDEQFF.

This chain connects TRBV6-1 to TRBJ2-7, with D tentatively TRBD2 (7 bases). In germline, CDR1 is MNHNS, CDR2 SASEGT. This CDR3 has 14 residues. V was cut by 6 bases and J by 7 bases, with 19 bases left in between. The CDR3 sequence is CASRLGGQGSEQYF. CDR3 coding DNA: TGTGCCAGCAGACTCGGGGGGCAGGGGTCAGAGCAGTACTTC.

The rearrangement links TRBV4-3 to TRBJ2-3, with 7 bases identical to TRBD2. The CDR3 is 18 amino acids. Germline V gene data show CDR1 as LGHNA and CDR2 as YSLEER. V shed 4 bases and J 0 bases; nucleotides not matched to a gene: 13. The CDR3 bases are TGCGCCAGCAGCCCCCAAACGGCTAGCGGAACTAGCACAGATACGCAGTATTTT. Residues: CASSPQTASGTSTDTQYF.

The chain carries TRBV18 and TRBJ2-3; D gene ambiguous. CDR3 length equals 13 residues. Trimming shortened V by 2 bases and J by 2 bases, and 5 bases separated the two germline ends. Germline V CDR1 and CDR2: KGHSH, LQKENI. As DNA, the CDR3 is TGTGCCAGCTCACCAATAGTCACAGATACGCAGTATTTT. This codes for CASSPIVTDTQYF.

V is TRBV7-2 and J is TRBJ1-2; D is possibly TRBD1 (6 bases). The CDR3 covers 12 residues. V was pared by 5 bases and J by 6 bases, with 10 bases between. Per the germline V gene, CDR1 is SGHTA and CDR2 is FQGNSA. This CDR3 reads CASSATGHGYTF. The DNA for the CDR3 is TGTGCCAGCAGCGCAACAGGGCATGGCTACACCTTC. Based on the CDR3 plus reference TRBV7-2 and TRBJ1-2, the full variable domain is GAGVSQSPSNKVTEKGKDVELRCDPISGHTALYWYRQSLGQGLEFLIYFQGNSAPDKSGLPSDRFSAERTGGSVSTLTIQRTQQEDSAVYLCASSATGHGYTFGSGTRLTVV.

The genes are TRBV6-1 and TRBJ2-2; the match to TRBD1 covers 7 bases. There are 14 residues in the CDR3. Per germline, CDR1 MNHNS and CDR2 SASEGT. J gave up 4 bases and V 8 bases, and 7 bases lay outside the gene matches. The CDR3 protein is CASPQGLSTGELFF. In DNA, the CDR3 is TGTGCCAGCCCACAGGGGTTATCCACCGGGGAGCTGTTTTTT.

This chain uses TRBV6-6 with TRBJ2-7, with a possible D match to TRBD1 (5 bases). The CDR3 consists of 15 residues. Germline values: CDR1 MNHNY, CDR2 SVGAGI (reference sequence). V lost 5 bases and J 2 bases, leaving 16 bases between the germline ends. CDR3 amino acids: CASSTFASGTYEQYF. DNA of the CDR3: TGTGCCAGCAGTACCTTCGCGTCAGGGACCTACGAGCAGTACTTC.

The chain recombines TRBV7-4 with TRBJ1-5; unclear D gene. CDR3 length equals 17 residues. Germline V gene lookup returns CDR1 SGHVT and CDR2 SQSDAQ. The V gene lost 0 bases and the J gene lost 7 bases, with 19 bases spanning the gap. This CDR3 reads CASSLAPELLPRQPQHF. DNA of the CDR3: TGTGCCAGCAGCTTAGCGCCGGAACTTCTACCAAGACAGCCCCAGCATTTT.

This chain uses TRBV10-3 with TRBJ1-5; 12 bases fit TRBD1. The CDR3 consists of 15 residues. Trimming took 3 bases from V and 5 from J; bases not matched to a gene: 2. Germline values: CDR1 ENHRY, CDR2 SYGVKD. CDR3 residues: CAISEGTGGDQPQHF. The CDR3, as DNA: TGTGCCATCAGTGAAGGGACAGGGGGCGATCAGCCCCAGCATTTT.

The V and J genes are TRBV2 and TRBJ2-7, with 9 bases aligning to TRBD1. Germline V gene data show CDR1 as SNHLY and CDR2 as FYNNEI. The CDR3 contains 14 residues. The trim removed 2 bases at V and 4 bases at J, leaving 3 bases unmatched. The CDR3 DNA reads TGTGCCAGCAGTGAACAGGGACAGGGATACGAGCAGTACTTC. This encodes CASSEQGQGYEQYF.

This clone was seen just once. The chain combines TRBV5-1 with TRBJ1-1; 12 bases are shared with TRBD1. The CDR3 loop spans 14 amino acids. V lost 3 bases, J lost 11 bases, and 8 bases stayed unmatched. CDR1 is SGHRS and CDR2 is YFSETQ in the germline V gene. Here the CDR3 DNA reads TGCGCCAGCAGCTCCCGGGACAGGGGGCTTGGGGCTTTCTTT. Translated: CASSSRDRGLGAFF.

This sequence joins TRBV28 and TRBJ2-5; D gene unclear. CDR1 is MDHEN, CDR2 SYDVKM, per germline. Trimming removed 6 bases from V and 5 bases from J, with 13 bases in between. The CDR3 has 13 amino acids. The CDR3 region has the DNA TGTGCCAGCAGCCTAACCATCCGGGAGACCCAGTACTTC. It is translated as CASSLTIRETQYF.

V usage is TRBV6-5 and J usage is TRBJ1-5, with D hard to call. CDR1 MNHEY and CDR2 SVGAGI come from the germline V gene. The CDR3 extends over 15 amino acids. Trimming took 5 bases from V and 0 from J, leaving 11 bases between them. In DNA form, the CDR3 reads TGTGCCAGCAGTCTACAGCAATATAGCAATCAGCCCCAGCATTTT. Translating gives CASSLQQYSNQPQHF.

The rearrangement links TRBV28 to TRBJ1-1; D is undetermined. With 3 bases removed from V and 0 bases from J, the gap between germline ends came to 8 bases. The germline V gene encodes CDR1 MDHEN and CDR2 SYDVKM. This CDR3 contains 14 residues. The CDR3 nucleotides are TGTGCCAGCAGTTTTTATGGCCTGAACACTGAAGCTTTCTTT. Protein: CASSFYGLNTEAFF.

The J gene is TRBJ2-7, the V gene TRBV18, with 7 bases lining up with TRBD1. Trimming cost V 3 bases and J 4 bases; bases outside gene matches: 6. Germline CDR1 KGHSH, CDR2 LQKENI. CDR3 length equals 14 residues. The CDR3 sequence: CASSPTGDRYEQYV. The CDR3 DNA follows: TGTGCCAGCTCACCTACAGGGGATCGGTACGAGCAGTACGTC.

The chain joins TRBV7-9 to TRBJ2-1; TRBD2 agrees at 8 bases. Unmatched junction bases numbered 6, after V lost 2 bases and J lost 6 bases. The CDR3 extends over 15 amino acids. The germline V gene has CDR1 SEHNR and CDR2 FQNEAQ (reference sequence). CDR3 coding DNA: TGTGCCAGCAGCTTACTATCGGGGGGGCCCAATGAGCAGTTCTTC. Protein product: CASSLLSGGPNEQFF.

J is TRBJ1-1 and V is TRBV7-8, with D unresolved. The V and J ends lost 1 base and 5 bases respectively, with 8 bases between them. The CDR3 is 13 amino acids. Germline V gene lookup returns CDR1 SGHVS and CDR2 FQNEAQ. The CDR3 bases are TGTGCCAGCAGCTTAGATAGCGGGACTGAAGCTTTCTTT. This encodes CASSLDSGTEAFF.

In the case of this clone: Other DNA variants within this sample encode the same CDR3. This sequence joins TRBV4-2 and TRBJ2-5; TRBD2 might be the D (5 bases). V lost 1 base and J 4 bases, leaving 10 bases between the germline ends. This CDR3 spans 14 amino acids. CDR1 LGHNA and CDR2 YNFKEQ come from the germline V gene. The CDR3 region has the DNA TGTGCCAGCAGCCAAGTGAGGGATAGAGAGACCCAGTACTTC. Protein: CASSQVRDRETQYF.

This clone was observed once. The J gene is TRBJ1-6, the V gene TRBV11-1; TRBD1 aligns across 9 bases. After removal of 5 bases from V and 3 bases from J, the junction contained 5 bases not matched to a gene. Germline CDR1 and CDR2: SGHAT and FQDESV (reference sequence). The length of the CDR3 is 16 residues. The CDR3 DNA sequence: TGTGCCAGCAGCACTGACAGGGGGAACTATAATTCACCCCTCCACTTT. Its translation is CASSTDRGNYNSPLHF.

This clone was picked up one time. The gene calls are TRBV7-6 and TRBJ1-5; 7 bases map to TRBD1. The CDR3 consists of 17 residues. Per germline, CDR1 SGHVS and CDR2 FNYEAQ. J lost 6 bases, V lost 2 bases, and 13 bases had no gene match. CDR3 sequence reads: CASSLRPGQAQGQPQHF. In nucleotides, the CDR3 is TGTGCCAGCAGCTTACGCCCAGGACAGGCGCAAGGTCAGCCCCAGCATTTT.

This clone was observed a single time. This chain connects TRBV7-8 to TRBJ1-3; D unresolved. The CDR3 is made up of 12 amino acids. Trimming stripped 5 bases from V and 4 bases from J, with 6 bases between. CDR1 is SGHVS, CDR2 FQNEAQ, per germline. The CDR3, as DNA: TGTGCCAGCAGCCGCGAGGGAAACACCATATATTTT. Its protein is CASSREGNTIYF.

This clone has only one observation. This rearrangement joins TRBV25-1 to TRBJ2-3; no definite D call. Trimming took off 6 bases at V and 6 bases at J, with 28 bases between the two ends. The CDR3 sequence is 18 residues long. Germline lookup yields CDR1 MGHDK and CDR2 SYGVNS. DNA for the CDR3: TGTGCCAGCAGCGCTCCCTCCTGGGTTCGGTTGGGTGGGGATACGCAGTATTTT. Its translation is CASSAPSWVRLGGDTQYF.

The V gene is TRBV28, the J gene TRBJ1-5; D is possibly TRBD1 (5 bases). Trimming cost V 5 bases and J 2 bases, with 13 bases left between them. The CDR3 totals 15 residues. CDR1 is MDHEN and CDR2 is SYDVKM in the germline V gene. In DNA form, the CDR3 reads TGTGCCAGCAGTCGAAGGGGTGGTGGCAATCAGCCCCAGCATTTT. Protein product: CASSRRGGGNQPQHF.

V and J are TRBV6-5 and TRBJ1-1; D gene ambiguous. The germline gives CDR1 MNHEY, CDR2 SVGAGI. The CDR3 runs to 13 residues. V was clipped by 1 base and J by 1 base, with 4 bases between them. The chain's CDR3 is CASSYFENTEAFF. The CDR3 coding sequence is TGTGCCAGCAGTTACTTTGAGAACACTGAAGCTTTCTTT.

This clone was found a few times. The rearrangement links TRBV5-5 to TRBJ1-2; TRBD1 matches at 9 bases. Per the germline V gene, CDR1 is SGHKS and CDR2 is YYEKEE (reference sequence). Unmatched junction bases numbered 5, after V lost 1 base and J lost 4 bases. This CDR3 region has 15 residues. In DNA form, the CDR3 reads TGTGCCAGCAGCTTGACGGGACAGGGAAGCTATGGCTACACCTTC. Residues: CASSLTGQGSYGYTF. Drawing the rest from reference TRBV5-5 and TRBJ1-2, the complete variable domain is DAGVTQSPTHLIKTRGQQVTLRCSPISGHKSVSWYQQVLGQGPQFIFQYYEKEERGRGNFPDRFSARQFPNYSSELNVNALLLGDSALYLCASSLTGQGSYGYTFGSGTRLTVV.

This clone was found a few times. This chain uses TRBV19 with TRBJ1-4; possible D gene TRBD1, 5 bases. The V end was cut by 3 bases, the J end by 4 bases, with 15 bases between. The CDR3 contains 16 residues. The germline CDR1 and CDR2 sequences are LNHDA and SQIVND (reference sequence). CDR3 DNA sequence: TGTGCCAGTAGTATCGGTCGACAGAACTTTAATGAAAAACTGTTTTTT. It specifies CASSIGRQNFNEKLFF.